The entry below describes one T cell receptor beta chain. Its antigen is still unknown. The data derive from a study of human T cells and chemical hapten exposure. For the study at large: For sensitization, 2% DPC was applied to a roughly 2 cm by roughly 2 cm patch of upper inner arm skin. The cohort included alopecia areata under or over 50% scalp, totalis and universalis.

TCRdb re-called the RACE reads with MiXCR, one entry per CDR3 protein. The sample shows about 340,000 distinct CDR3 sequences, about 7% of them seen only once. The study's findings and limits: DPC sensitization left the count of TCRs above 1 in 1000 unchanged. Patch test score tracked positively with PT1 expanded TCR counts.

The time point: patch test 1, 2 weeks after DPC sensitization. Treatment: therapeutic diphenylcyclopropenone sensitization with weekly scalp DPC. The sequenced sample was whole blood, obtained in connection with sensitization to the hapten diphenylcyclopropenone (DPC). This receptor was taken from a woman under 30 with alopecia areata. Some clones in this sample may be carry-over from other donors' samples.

CDR3 residues: CATSEPGLRSTGELFF. CDR3 bases: TGTGCCACCAGTGAGCCAGGGTTAAGGAGCACCGGGGAGCTGTTTTTT. V usage is TRBV24-1 and J usage is TRBJ2-2; weak D call: TRBD1 (5 bases). Between the trimmed V and J ends, which lost 4 bases and 4 bases, there was a span of 15 bases. CDR3 length: 16 amino acids. CDR1 KGHDR and CDR2 SFDVKD come from the germline V gene.